Listed below are T cell receptor beta chains from one sample, sequenced in a study of somatic mutations in cytotoxic T cells in rheumatoid arthritis. Here immunoSEQ multiplex PCR was the method, and the copy in TCRdb shows in-frame clones only, minus some. This sample carries over 10,000 clones, under 75% of them seen once, and the ten largest clones take 9.5% to 13%. Sequencing was performed on CD8+ T cells sorted from blood. These receptors were obtained from a woman in her 40s in good health. CDR3s include the opening cysteine and the closing phenylalanine or tryptophan. The D gene is left open where the match is weak. Not every row has a clone size; where given, it reads once, few, many or a size class.

D gene	clone size	V gene	J gene	CDR3 protein	CDR3 DNA
NA	NA	TRBV9	TRBJ2-1	CASSPVTSYNEQFF	TGTGCCAGCAGCCCCGTTACATCCTACAATGAGCAGTTCTTC
NA	few	TRBV7-9	TRBJ1-2	CASSLPRKSYGYTF	TGTGCCAGCAGCTTACCTCGGAAGAGCTATGGCTACACCTTC
NA	NA	TRBV2	TRBJ1-2	CASSVRVYGYTF	TGTGCCAGCAGTGTCAGAGTCTATGGCTACACCTTC
NA	medium-sized	TRBV6-1	TRBJ2-3	CASSYEWDTQYF	TGTGCCAGCAGCTACGAATGGGATACGCAGTATTTT
TRBD2	NA	TRBV4-2	TRBJ2-7	CASSQSPTSDHYYEQYF	TGTGCCAGCAGCCAAAGCCCCACTAGCGACCATTACTACGAGCAGTACTTC
TRBD1	NA	TRBV6-5	TRBJ2-1	CASRFAGTGSNEQFF	TGTGCCAGCAGATTTGCCGGGACAGGGAGTAATGAGCAGTTCTTC
NA	once	TRBV11-2	TRBJ1-2	CASNSWIGGYTF	TGTGCCAGCAACTCGTGGATTGGCGGCTACACCTTC
TRBD2	NA	TRBV4-1	TRBJ2-3	CASSLWGGLADTQYF	TGCGCCAGCAGCCTTTGGGGGGGGTTGGCAGATACGCAGTATTTT
NA	NA	TRBV19	TRBJ2-1	CASSIYRYNEQFF	TGTGCCAGTAGTATTTACAGGTACAATGAGCAGTTCTTC
NA	once	TRBV27	TRBJ2-4	CASSFGQGQNIQYF	TGTGCCAGCAGTTTCGGGCAGGGCCAAAACATTCAGTACTTC
NA	NA	TRBV4-1	TRBJ1-4	CASSQVGGLEKLFF	TGCGCCAGCAGCCAAGTGGGAGGGTTGGAAAAACTGTTTTTT
TRBD1	few	TRBV19	TRBJ2-1	CASSPTRGNEQFF	TGTGCCAGTAGTCCGACCAGGGGGAATGAGCAGTTCTTC
TRBD2	few	TRBV5-4	TRBJ2-3	CASSSLAGADTQYF	TGTGCCAGCAGCTCCCTAGCGGGAGCAGATACGCAGTATTTT
NA	NA	TRBV28	TRBJ1-1	CASSFGRVTEAFF	TGTGCCAGCAGTTTTGGCAGGGTCACTGAAGCTTTCTTT
NA	NA	TRBV5-6	TRBJ2-2	CASSLGVIRATGELFF	TGTGCCAGCAGCTTGGGGGTCATCCGGGCCACCGGGGAGCTGTTTTTT
TRBD1	few	TRBV9	TRBJ1-2	CASSPTGLSGYTF	TGTGCCAGCAGTCCGACAGGGCTGAGTGGCTACACCTTC
TRBD1	medium-sized	TRBV30	TRBJ1-1	CAWSAGTGSTEAFF	TGTGCCTGGAGTGCAGGGACAGGGAGTACTGAAGCTTTCTTT
NA	NA	TRBV28	TRBJ1-2	CATIKGVYGYTF	TGTGCCACCATTAAAGGGGTCTATGGCTACACCTTC
TRBD1	few	TRBV25-1	TRBJ1-6	CASSGGTDNSPLHF	TGTGCCAGCAGTGGCGGGACAGACAATTCACCCCTCCACTTT
TRBD2	few	TRBV9	TRBJ2-7	CASSVAGGGAYEQYF	TGTGCCAGCAGCGTAGCCGGGGGGGGCGCGTACGAGCAGTACTTC
TRBD1	NA	TRBV6-5	TRBJ1-2	CASSYRQGNYGYTF	TGTGCCAGCAGTTACCGACAGGGGAACTATGGCTACACCTTC
TRBD2	NA	TRBV27	TRBJ2-5	CASSPAGGRQETQYF	TGTGCCAGCAGTCCGGCGGGGGGGCGACAAGAGACCCAGTACTTC
TRBD1	NA	TRBV10-3	TRBJ1-2	CAIRETGGITYGYTF	TGTGCCATCAGGGAGACAGGGGGCATTACCTATGGCTACACCTTC
TRBD1	NA	TRBV28	TRBJ1-6	CASRSPGGYYNSPLHF	TGTGCCAGCAGGTCCCCAGGGGGATATTATAATTCACCCCTCCACTTT
NA	NA	TRBV25-1	TRBJ2-5	CASGKETQYF	TGTGCCAGCGGTAAAGAGACCCAGTACTTC
NA	NA	TRBV6-6	TRBJ2-3	CASSPLGGLFTDTQYF	TGTGCCAGCAGTCCCCTCGGGGGTCTTTTCACAGATACGCAGTATTTT
NA	few	TRBV27	TRBJ2-1	CASSLSQGNNEQFF	TGTGCCAGCAGTTTATCCCAGGGTAACAATGAGCAGTTCTTC
TRBD1	NA	TRBV27	TRBJ2-1	CASSLISGTGHREQFF	TGTGCCAGCAGTTTAATTTCCGGGACAGGTCATCGCGAGCAGTTCTTC
NA	NA	TRBV7-9	TRBJ1-3	CASSLATGNTIYF	TGTGCCAGCAGCTTAGCGACCGGAAACACCATATATTTT
NA	NA	TRBV27	TRBJ1-6	CASSLTVKEPLHF	TGTGCCAGCAGTTTGACAGTGAAAGAACCCCTCCACTTT
TRBD2	NA	TRBV7-9	TRBJ2-2	CASSSGLAGSTGELFF	TGTGCCAGCAGCTCAGGACTAGCGGGGAGCACCGGGGAGCTGTTTTTT
NA	NA	TRBV29-1	TRBJ1-2	CSVTGFYGYTF	TGCAGCGTTACAGGGTTCTATGGCTACACCTTC
NA	NA	TRBV9	TRBJ1-1	CASSVGAEFTKNTEAFF	TGTGCCAGCAGCGTAGGGGCAGAATTTACCAAGAACACTGAAGCTTTCTTT